This T cell receptor (beta chain) derives from a study of glioma-infiltrating T cells. The CDR3 loop spans 15 amino acids. With 4 bases removed from V and 3 bases from J, the gap between germline ends came to 17 bases. The V gene's germline CDR1 is SGDLS and CDR2 YYNGEE. Study-level results: Above-expected tissue-blood divergence occurred in all gliomas, most in low-grade ones.

This clonotype was seen more than once but under ten times. The antigen is unknown. Using RNA template, CDR3s of TCR alpha and beta were amplified with iRepertoire arm-PCR. Input was roughly 95-450 ng of tissue mRNA or PBMC total RNA. TCRdb itself ran the multiplex PCR reads through MiXCR, one entry per CDR3 protein. The sample contains about 110,000 distinct CDR3 sequences, approximately 26% of which appear only once. The sample was glioma tissue, nonneoplastic brain tissue, or PBMCs (not recorded which). The J gene is TRBJ2-7, the V gene TRBV9, with D perhaps TRBD1 or TRBD2 (5 bases each). This TCR was recovered from a human donor with low-grade glioma or glioblastoma, undergoing nonglioma brain surgery, or in good health (not recorded which). CDR3 sequence (DNA): TGTGCCAGCAGCCCCGGGACCAACCCTATCTACGAGCAGTACTTC. Translated: CASSPGTNPIYEQYF.